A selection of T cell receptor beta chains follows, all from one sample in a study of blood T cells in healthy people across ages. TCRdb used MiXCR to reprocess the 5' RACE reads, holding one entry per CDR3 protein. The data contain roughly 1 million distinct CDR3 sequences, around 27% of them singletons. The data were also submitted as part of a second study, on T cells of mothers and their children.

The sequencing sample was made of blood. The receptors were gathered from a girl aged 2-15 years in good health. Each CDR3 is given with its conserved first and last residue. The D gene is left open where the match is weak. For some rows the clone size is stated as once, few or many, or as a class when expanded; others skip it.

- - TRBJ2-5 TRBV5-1 TGCGCCAGCAGCTTGGGGCATGTAGCCGATAAAGAAGAGACCCAGTACTTC CASSLGHVADKEETQYF
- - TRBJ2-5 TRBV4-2 TGTGCCAGCAGCCAACGATTTGCGGGGAGCTCCTACGGGCAGTACTTC CASSQRFAGSSYGQYF
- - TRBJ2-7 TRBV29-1 TGCAGCGTTGAAGATCTTGGGCAGGAGCAGCACTTC CSVEDLGQEQHF
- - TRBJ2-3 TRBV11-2 TGTGCCAGCAGCTTATCGGTTTCAGATACGCAGTATTTT CASSLSVSDTQYF
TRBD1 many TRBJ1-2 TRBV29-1 TGCAGCGTTGAGGGACAGGGTTTTGGCTACACCTTC CSVEGQGFGYTF
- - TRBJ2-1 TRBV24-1 TGTGCCACCCGACCGACAGCCGGGAATGAGCAGTTCTTC CATRPTAGNEQFF
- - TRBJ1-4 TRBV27 TGTGCCAGCAGCGGAGGGCCCCTGGAAAAACTGTTTTTT CASSGGPLEKLFF
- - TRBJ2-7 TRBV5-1 TGCGCCAGCAGCGGAGAGACAGGAGCGGACGAGCAGTACTTC CASSGETGADEQYF
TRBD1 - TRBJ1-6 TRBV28 TGTGCCAGCCAATCTTTAGGACAGGCCTATAATTCACCCCTCCACTTT CASQSLGQAYNSPLHF
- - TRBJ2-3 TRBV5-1 TGCGCCAGCAGTTGGGCGGCCACAGATACGCAGTATTTT CASSWAATDTQYF
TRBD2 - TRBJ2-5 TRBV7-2 TGTGCCAGCAGCAAACATTTAGCGGGGGGGGAAGAGACCCAGTACTTC CASSKHLAGGEETQYF
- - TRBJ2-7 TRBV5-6 TGTGCCAGCAGCACTGGGGGACTCTACGAGCAGTACTTC CASSTGGLYEQYF
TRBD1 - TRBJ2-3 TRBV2 TGTGTTTCCAAAGGAGGACAGGGAACAGATACGCAGTATTTT CVSKGGQGTDTQYF
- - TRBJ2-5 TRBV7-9 TGTGCCAGCACCCGACTTACCGGGGACATCGAGACCCAGTACTTC CASTRLTGDIETQYF
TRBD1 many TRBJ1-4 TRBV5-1 TGCGCCAGCAGTTACGGACAGGGGGTAAATGAAAAACTGTTTTTT CASSYGQGVNEKLFF
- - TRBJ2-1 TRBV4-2 TGTGCCAGCAGCCAAGATGGCCGTGGCGGTTCCTACAATGAGCAGTTCTTC CASSQDGRGGSYNEQFF
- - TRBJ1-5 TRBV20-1 TGCAGTGCTAGAGATGGGAAGGGGATCGGACAGCCCCAGCATTTT CSARDGKGIGQPQHF
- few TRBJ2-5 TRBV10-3 TGTGCCATCTCTGAGCTGAAAGAGACCCAGTACTTC CAISELKETQYF
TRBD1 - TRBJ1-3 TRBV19 TGTGCCAGTATCGCCGGGACAGGGTCTGGAAACACCATATATTTT CASIAGTGSGNTIYF
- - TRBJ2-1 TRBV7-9 TGTGCCAGCAGCTTAGGTCCGATTGGGGATGAGCAGTTCTTC CASSLGPIGDEQFF
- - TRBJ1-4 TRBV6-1 TGTGCCAGCAGTGGAAGGGGGTTTGGAGATGAAAAACTGTTTTTT CASSGRGFGDEKLFF
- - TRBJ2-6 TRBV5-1 TGCGCCAGCAGCTACGACTACCCTGGGGCCAACGTCCTGACTTTC CASSYDYPGANVLTF
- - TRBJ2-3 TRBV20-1 TGCAGTGCTAATAGATGGGGGAGGATCTCAGATACGCAGTATTTT CSANRWGRISDTQYF
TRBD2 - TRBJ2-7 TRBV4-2 TGTGCCAGCAGCCGCGGGGGTACCTCTTACGAGCAGTACTTC CASSRGGTSYEQYF
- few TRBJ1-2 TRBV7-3 TGTGCCAGCAGCTTATCTGGGGGGGCGGATGGCTACACCTTC CASSLSGGADGYTF
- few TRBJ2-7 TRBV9 TGTGCCAGCAGCGTCTCTCCGGGAGTCTCCTACGAGCAGTACTTC CASSVSPGVSYEQYF
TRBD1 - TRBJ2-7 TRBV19 TGTGCCAGTAGTCTAACAGGGGAGAACGAGCAGTACTTC CASSLTGENEQYF
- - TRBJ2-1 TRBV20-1 TGCAGTGCTAGGATTAGCGGCGGCTTAGCTGAGCAGTTCTTC CSARISGGLAEQFF
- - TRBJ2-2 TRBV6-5 TGTGCCCCAAAAGGGCTGTCCACCGGGGAGCTGTTTTTT CAPKGLSTGELFF
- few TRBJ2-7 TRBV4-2 TGTGCCAGCAGCCAAGAAGGCCGACAGAATTACGAGCAGTACTTC CASSQEGRQNYEQYF
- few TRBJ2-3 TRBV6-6 TGTGCCAGCAGTCCCCTAGGGGGAGATACGCAGTATTTT CASSPLGGDTQYF
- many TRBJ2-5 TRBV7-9 TGTGCCAGCAGCTTCCCGGGTCTCCTGGAGACCCAGTACTTC CASSFPGLLETQYF
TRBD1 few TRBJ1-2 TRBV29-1 TGCAGCGTCCCCGGGACAGAGCTCCGGCCTAGCCATTTTAACTATGGCTACACCTTC CSVPGTELRPSHFNYGYTF
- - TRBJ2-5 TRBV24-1 TGTGCCACCAGTGATTTGGAAATGAGGGACGATGGGGGAGAGACCCAGTACTTC CATSDLEMRDDGGETQYF
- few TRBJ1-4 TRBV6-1 TGTGCCAGCGGGTCTAATGAAAAACTGTTTTTT CASGSNEKLFF
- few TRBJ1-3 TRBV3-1 TGTGCCAGCAGCCAAGCGTTTGGGGCAACATTCAAGGAAAACACCATATATTTT CASSQAFGATFKENTIYF
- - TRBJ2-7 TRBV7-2 TGTGCCAGCAGCTTTGGCCCCCGACTCCCTTCCTACGAGCAGTACTTC CASSFGPRLPSYEQYF
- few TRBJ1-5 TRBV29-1 TGCAGCGCTTATGGGGGGGGTGATCAGCCCCAGCATTTT CSAYGGGDQPQHF
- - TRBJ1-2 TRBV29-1 TGCAGCGTTTCGCAGGGGTATGGCTACACCTTC CSVSQGYGYTF
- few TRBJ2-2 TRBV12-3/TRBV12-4 TGTGCCAGCAGCTACGAATCGACCTACGAACTCACCGGGGAGCTGTTTTTT CASSYESTYELTGELFF
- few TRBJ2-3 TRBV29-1 TGCAGCGTAGACCAAGGTTGGGCAAGCACAGATACGCAGTATTTT CSVDQGWASTDTQYF
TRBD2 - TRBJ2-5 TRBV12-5 TGTGCTAGTGTTCAAGCGGGGGGGCAAGAGACCCAGTACTTC CASVQAGGQETQYF
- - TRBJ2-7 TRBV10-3 TGTGCCATCAGTGAGTCAGGCAGGACCAGCTACGAGCAGTACTTC CAISESGRTSYEQYF
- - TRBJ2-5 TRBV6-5 TGTGCCAGCAGTTACTCTGTGGGACATTCAGTGGGGCAGTACTTC CASSYSVGHSVGQYF
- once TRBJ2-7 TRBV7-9 TGTGCCAGCAGCCAAGGACTACCCGAGCAGTACTTC CASSQGLPEQYF
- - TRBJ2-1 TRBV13 TGTGCCAGCAGCTTAAAGAAGGGGCCACTCTACAATGAGCAGTTCTTC CASSLKKGPLYNEQFF
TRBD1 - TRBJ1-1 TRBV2 TGTGCCAGCAGTCTAAACAGGGGACGAACTGAAGCTTTCTTT CASSLNRGRTEAFF
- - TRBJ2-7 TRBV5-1 TGCGCCAGCAGCTTGGAACCTGGCGCGGTCGAGCAGTACTTC CASSLEPGAVEQYF
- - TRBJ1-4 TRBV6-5 TGTGCCAGCAGCCCCGGGATTCCAAACGAAAAACTGTTTTTT CASSPGIPNEKLFF
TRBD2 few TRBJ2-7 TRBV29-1 TGCAGCTACCTGGTAGCGGGAGGGCCCGAGCAGTACTTC CSYLVAGGPEQYF
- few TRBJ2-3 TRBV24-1 TGTGCCACCAGTGATCGCCAGTTCACAGATACGCAGTATTTT CATSDRQFTDTQYF
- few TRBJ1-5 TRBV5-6 TGTGCCAGCAGCTCCGGAGGGGGGGACCTTCGGCCCCAGCATTTT CASSSGGGDLRPQHF
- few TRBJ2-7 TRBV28 TGTGCCAGCTATGGGGATGGGCACGAGCAGTACTTC CASYGDGHEQYF
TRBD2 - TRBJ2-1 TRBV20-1 TGCAGTGCTCCAAATCTAGCGGGTCTTCCCTACAATGAGCAGTTCTTC CSAPNLAGLPYNEQFF
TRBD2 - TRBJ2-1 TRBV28 TGTGCCAGCAGTTTATCACTAGCGGGAGGGCCAAATGAGCAGTTCTTC CASSLSLAGGPNEQFF
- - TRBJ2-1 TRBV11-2 TGTGCCAGCAGCTTAGTAGGACAGGGAGGGGATGAGCAGTTCTTC CASSLVGQGGDEQFF